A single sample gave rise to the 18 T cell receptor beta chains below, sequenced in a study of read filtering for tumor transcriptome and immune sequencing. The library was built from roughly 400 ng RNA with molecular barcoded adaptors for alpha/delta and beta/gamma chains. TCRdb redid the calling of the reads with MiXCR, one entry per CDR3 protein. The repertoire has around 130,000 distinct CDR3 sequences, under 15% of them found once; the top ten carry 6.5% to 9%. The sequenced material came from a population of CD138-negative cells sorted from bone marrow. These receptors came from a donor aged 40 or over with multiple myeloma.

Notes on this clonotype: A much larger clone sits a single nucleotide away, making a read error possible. The CDR3: CASGPMTSGKTYNEQFF. CDR3 DNA: TGTGCCAGCGGCCCCATGACTAGCGGGAAGACCTACAATGAGCAGTTCTTC. The V and J genes are TRBV6-2 or TRBV6-3 and TRBJ2-1, with 11 bases aligning to TRBD2. V lost 8 bases, J lost 2 bases, and 11 bases stayed unmatched. Germline CDR1 MNHEY, CDR2 SVGEGT. The CDR3 covers 17 residues.

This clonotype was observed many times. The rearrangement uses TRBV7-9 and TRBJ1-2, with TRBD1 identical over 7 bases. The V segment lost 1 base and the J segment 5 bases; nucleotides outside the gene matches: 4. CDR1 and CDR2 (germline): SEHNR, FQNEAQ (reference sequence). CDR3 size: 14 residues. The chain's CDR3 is CASSLVDRSYGYTF. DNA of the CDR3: TGTGCCAGCAGCTTAGTGGACAGGTCATATGGCTACACCTTC.

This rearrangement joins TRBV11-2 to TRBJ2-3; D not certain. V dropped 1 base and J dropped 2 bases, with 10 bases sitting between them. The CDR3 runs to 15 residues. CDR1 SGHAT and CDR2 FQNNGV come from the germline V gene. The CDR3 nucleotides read TGTGCCAGCAGCTTAGGGTCCTGGTACACAGATACGCAGTATTTT. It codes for CASSLGSWYTDTQYF.

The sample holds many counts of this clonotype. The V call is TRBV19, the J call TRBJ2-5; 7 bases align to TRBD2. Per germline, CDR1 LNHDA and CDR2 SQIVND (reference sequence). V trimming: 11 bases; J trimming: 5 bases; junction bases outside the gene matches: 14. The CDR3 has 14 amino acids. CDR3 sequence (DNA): TGTGCCGTGGGCGAGCGTCACGGGAGGGAGACCCAGTACTTC. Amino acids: CAVGERHGRETQYF.

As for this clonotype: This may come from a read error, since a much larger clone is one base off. The CDR3 nucleotides are TGTGCCAGCAGCTCAGGCAGCACAGGAAATCAGCCCCAGCATTTT. Translating gives CASSSGSTGNQPQHF. The genes are TRBV11-2 and TRBJ1-5, with TRBD1 as a possible D gene (5 bases). Germline CDR1 is SGHAT and CDR2 is FQNNGV. The V gene lost 4 bases and the J gene lost 4 bases, with 14 bases spanning the gap. The length of the CDR3 is 15 residues.

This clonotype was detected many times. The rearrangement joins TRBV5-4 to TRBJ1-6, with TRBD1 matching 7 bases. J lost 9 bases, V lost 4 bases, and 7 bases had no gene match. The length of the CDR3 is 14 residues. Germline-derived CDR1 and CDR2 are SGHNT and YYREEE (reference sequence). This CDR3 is CASSQQGIGSPLHF. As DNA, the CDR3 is TGTGCCAGCAGCCAACAGGGGATCGGTTCACCCCTCCACTTT.

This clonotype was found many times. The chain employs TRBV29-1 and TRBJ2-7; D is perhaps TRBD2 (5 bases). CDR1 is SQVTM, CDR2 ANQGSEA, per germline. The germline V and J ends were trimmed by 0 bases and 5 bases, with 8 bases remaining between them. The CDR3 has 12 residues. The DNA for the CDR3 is TGCAGCGTTGAAGATCAGAGGGACGAGCAGTACTTC. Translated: CSVEDQRDEQYF.

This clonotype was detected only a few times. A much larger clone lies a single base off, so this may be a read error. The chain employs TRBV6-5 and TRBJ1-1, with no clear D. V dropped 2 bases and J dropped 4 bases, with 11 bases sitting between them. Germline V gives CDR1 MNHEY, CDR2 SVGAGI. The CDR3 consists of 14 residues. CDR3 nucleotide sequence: TGTGCCAGCAGTTACCGAGCTGGGGTCACTGAAGCTTTCTTT. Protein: CASSYRAGVTEAFF.

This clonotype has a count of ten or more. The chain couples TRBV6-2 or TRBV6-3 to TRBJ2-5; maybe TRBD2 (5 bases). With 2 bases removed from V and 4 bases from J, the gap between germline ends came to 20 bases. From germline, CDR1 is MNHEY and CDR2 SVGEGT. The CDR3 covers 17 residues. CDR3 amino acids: CASSYPPGVGSGETQYF. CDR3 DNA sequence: TGTGCCAGCAGTTACCCCCCTGGGGTGGGGAGCGGAGAGACCCAGTACTTC.

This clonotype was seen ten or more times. The CDR3 sequence is CASRGHQLAGSYNEQFF. The CDR3 DNA sequence: TGTGCCAGCAGGGGACACCAACTAGCGGGATCCTACAATGAGCAGTTCTTC. The chain combines TRBV25-1 with TRBJ2-1; 10 nucleotides line up with TRBD2. The CDR3 is 17 amino acids. V was clipped by 6 bases and J by 1 base; unmatched bases: 9. Per germline, CDR1 MGHDK and CDR2 SYGVNS.

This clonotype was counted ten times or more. CDR3 bases: TGTGCCAGCAGTTCTTCCGGACTAGCGGCAAACAATGAGCAGTTCTTC. This sequence encodes CASSSSGLAANNEQFF. The V and J genes are TRBV27 and TRBJ2-1, with 10 bases identical to TRBD2. The ends lost 4 bases at V and 5 bases at J; junction bases unmatched: 8. The germline CDR1 and CDR2 sequences are MNHEY and SMNVEV (reference sequence). The CDR3 consists of 16 residues.

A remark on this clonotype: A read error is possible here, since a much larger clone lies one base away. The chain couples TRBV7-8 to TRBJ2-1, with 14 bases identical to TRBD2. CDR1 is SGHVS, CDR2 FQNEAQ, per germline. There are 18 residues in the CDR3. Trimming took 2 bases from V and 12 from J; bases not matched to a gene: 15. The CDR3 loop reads CASSLRLAGGPTFDGQFF. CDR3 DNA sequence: TGTGCCAGCAGCTTAAGACTAGCGGGAGGGCCGACATTCGATGGGCAGTTCTTC.

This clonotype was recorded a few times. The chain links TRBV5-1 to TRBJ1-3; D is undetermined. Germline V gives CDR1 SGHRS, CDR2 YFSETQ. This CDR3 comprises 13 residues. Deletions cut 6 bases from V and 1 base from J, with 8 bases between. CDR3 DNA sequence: TGCGCCAGCAAACGCGATTCTGGAAACACCATATATTTT. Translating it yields CASKRDSGNTIYF.

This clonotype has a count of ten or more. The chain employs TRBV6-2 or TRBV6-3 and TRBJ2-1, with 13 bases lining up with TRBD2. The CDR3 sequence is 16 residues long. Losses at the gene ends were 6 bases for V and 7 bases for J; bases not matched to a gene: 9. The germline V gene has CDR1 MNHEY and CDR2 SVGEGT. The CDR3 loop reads CASSPGTSGVQNEQFF. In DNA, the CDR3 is TGTGCCAGCAGCCCCGGGACTAGCGGGGTTCAGAATGAGCAGTTCTTC.

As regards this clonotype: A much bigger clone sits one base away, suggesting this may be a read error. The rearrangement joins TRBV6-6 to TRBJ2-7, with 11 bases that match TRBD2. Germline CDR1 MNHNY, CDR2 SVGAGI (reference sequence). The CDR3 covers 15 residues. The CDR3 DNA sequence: TGTGTCAGCAGTAAGGGACTAGCGGCCTTCTACGAGCAGTACTTC. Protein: CVSSKGLAAFYEQYF.

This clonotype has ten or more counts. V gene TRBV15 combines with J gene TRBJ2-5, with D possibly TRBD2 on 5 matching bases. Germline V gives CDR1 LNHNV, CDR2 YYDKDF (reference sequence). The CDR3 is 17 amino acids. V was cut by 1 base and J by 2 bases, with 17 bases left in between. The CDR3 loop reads CATSRARASGQQETQYF. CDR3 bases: TGTGCCACCAGCAGAGCTAGGGCCAGCGGCCAACAAGAGACCCAGTACTTC.

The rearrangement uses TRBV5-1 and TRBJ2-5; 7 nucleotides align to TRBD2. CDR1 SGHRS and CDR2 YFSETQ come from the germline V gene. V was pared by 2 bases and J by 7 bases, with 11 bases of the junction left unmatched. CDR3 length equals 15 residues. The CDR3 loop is CASSLDGGRWVTQYF. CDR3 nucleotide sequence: TGCGCCAGCAGCTTAGACGGCGGGAGATGGGTGACCCAGTACTTC.

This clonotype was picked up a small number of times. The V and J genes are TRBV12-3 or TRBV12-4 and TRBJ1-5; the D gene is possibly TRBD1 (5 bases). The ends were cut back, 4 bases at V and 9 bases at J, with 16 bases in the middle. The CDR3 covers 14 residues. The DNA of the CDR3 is TGTGCCAGCAGTTCCAGACAGACTAAACGGCCCCAGCATTTT. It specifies CASSSRQTKRPQHF.